The clone carrying this TCR beta chain was detected only a few times. Its specificity is not known. This CDR3 contains 16 residues. V was clipped by 4 bases and J by 7 bases; unmatched bases: 14. The germline CDR1 and CDR2 sequences are SGHKS and YYEKEE (reference sequence). TCR beta libraries were prepared from cDNA with unique molecular identifiers. T cells, about 0.9 to 11 million of them, yielded approximately 500,000 cDNA molecules. Using its own MiXCR run on the PCR reads, TCRdb lists one record per CDR3 protein. The sample gives about 540,000 distinct CDR3 sequences, 30% to 40% of which show up once; 5% to 6% is in the top ten. The data stem from a study of post-analysis software for immune sequencing data. Overall study findings and caveats: In patients, 4 to 6 TRBV segments were more frequent than in controls, with TRBV5-6, TRBV5-1 and TRBV20-1 among them. Strong same-batch co-clustering of samples appeared with F measure clustering. For normalized Chao1 diversity, multiple sclerosis patients scored significantly lower than controls did.

The source is a girl aged 2-17 years with multiple sclerosis. The sequenced sample was blood. The chain links TRBV5-5 to TRBJ2-1; 7 nucleotides align to TRBD1. The CDR3: CASSPPFDRDRNEQFF. CDR3 nucleotide sequence: TGTGCCAGCAGCCCCCCATTTGACAGGGATAGGAATGAGCAGTTCTTC. Based on the CDR3 plus reference TRBV5-5 and TRBJ2-1, the full variable domain is DAGVTQSPTHLIKTRGQQVTLRCSPISGHKSVSWYQQVLGQGPQFIFQYYEKEERGRGNFPDRFSARQFPNYSSELNVNALLLGDSALYLCASSPPFDRDRNEQFFGPGTRLTVL.